This T cell receptor beta chain comes out of a study of graft-versus-host responses after intestinal transplantation. Study overall: Transplants were multivisceral, liver-intestinal, or isolated intestinal. Recipients uniformly received anti-thymocyte globulin induction, followed by tacrolimus and steroids for two to four years. General study findings and limits: Detection of GvH clones occurred in recipient marrow, and some had their first appearance in ileum or blood. Allografts carried high graft-versus-host to host-versus-graft clonal ratios in patients having graft-donor T cell macrochimerism.

The CDR3 loop spans 15 amino acids. Germline V gene data show CDR1 as SGDLS and CDR2 as YYNGEE. Trimming cost V 0 bases and J 3 bases; bases outside gene matches: 1. Clones were sequenced by immunoSEQ multiplex PCR, and TCRdb holds only the in-frame ones, with some missing. The sample consists of about 29,000 clones, approximately 93% of them appearing once. Regarding this clone: Its target is unknown.

V gene TRBV9 combines with J gene TRBJ2-2; TRBD2 agrees at 8 bases. The sample consisted of PBMCs, taken about ten weeks after intestinal transplant. This TCR came from a human patient who received an intestinal transplant, so some T cells may come from the graft donor. The CDR3 nucleotides read TGTGCCAGCAGCGTAGACGGGGGGGACACCGGGGAGCTGTTTTTT. It yields the protein CASSVDGGDTGELFF.